Below, 13 T cell receptor beta chains from the same sample are listed, as sequenced in a study of blood T cell repertoires in COVID-19 (TCRdb year 2020). The library was prepared using the immunoSEQ multiplex PCR assay. The table comes from immuneACCESS by way of TCRdb, which keeps in-frame sequences with V and J called. Part of the clones is missing from these tables; in studies checked, under half for an unresolved V gene and the rest for unknown reasons. This sample holds roughly 40,000 clones; just over 85% were observed only once. In total, the top ten clones hold around 64% of the sample. Sequencing was carried out using peripheral blood. The receptors were sampled from a man between 65 and 80 years old with acute or convalescent COVID-19.

The J gene is TRBJ2-6, the V gene TRBV4-2, with 8 bases matching TRBD1. The J segment lost 3 bases and the V segment lost 5 bases, leaving 12 bases of the junction unmatched. CDR1 is LGHNA and CDR2 is YNFKEQ in the germline V gene. This CDR3 has 18 amino acids. The CDR3 bases are TGTGCCAGCAGCGACCTCCGGCAGGGGGCTTTTGGGGCCAACGTCCTGACTTTC. The encoded protein is CASSDLRQGAFGANVLTF.

J is TRBJ1-2 and V is TRBV11-2, with unresolved D. V dropped 1 base and J dropped 5 bases, with 11 bases sitting between them. CDR3 size: 14 residues. The germline V gene has CDR1 SGHAT and CDR2 FQNNGV. As DNA, the CDR3 is TGTGCCAGCAGCTTAGTGGGCCAGAATTATGGCTACACCTTC. It yields the protein CASSLVGQNYGYTF.

This clone was recorded once. The chain joins TRBV18 to TRBJ1-5, with 7 nucleotides matching TRBD1. There are 15 residues in the CDR3. The J segment lost 6 bases and the V segment lost 4 bases, leaving 9 bases of the junction unmatched. Germline V gene data show CDR1 as KGHSH and CDR2 as LQKENI. The CDR3, as DNA: TGTGCCAGCTCACAGAATACAGGGGTTCCTCAGCCCCAGCATTTT. Amino acids: CASSQNTGVPQPQHF.

This clone was counted a few times. V gene TRBV30 combines with J gene TRBJ1-1; D unclear. The germline V and J ends were trimmed by 5 bases and 5 bases, with 15 bases remaining between them. This CDR3 comprises 13 residues. Germline V gene sequence: CDR1 GTSNPN, CDR2 SVGIG (reference sequence). The CDR3 protein is CAWDLVGSTEAFF. CDR3 bases: TGTGCCTGGGACCTCGTCGGGAGTACTGAAGCTTTCTTT.

The V gene is TRBV5-4, the J gene TRBJ2-5; 13 positions match TRBD2. Germline assignment: CDR1 SGHNT and CDR2 YYREEE (reference sequence). Trimming cost V 7 bases and J 5 bases; bases outside gene matches: 2. CDR3 length: 13 amino acids. The CDR3, as DNA: TGTGCCAGCCAACTAGCGGGGGGGGAGACCCAGTACTTC. The encoded protein is CASQLAGGETQYF.

The chain is built from TRBV7-2 and TRBJ1-2; 7 bases are shared with TRBD1. Germline V gives CDR1 SGHTA, CDR2 FQGNSA. J was trimmed by 5 bases and V by 4 bases; bases with no gene match: 7. This CDR3 has 14 amino acids. The chain's CDR3 is CASSSRTGPYGYTF. The CDR3 DNA reads TGTGCCAGCAGCTCCCGGACAGGCCCGTATGGCTACACCTTC.

The V gene is TRBV24-1, the J gene TRBJ2-3, with D perhaps matching TRBD1 (6 bases). Germline V gene data show CDR1 as KGHDR and CDR2 as SFDVKD. The CDR3 is made up of 11 amino acids. V lost 9 bases to trimming and J lost 6 bases, with 9 bases between them. This CDR3 is CATGGGDTQYF. DNA of the CDR3: TGTGCCACCGGGGGCGGGGATACGCAGTATTTT.

The chain joins TRBV28 to TRBJ2-7; D might be TRBD1 (5 bases). Germline-derived CDR1 and CDR2 are MDHEN and SYDVKM. The V gene lost 5 bases and the J gene lost 4 bases, with 9 bases spanning the gap. The CDR3 is 12 amino acids. The CDR3 DNA follows: TGTGCCAGCAGTACCAGACAGTACGAGCAGTACTTC. Translation: CASSTRQYEQYF.

The rearrangement uses TRBV6-5 and TRBJ2-1, with a tentative D call TRBD2 (6 bases). The CDR3 covers 15 residues. Per germline, CDR1 MNHEY and CDR2 SVGAGI. With 4 bases removed from V and 7 bases from J, the gap between germline ends came to 17 bases. The CDR3 here is CASSSAGNLWNEQFF. The CDR3, as DNA: TGTGCCAGCAGTTCGGCGGGAAATTTATGGAATGAGCAGTTCTTC.

In this sample, this clone turned up a few times. The chain uses TRBV27 and TRBJ1-4, with 8 bases lining up with TRBD1. Germline V lookup: CDR1 MNHEY, CDR2 SMNVEV (reference sequence). V gave up 8 bases and J gave up 7 bases; unmatched junction bases: 12. The CDR3 spans 15 residues. CDR3 in DNA: TGTGCCAGCTCCGTTTCATGGACAGGGCCTGAAAAACTGTTTTTT. This codes for CASSVSWTGPEKLFF.

The rearrangement uses TRBV5-1 and TRBJ1-6; TRBD1 matches 8 bases. Trimming removed 4 bases from V and 6 bases from J; junction bases left unmatched: 9. The length of the CDR3 is 16 residues. Germline CDR1 is SGHRS and CDR2 is YFSETQ. The CDR3 sequence is CASSVSGQVFNSPLHF. For the CDR3, the DNA is TGCGCCAGCAGCGTATCGGGACAGGTGTTTAATTCACCCCTCCACTTT.

The genes are TRBV7-2 and TRBJ2-2; D ambiguous. The CDR3 sequence is 14 residues long. Deletions cut 5 bases from V and 3 bases from J, with 10 bases between. The germline CDR1 and CDR2 sequences are SGHTA and FQGNSA. CDR3 nucleotides: TGTGCCAGCAGCCCTTCGGTTTACACCGGGGAGCTGTTTTTT. Amino acids: CASSPSVYTGELFF.

The J gene is TRBJ1-3, the V gene TRBV9, with D tentatively TRBD1 (6 bases). The CDR3 has 15 residues. Per the germline V gene, CDR1 is SGDLS and CDR2 is YYNGEE. The V end was cut by 5 bases, the J end by 0 bases, with 12 bases between. The CDR3 DNA follows: TGTGCCAGCAGGCCCCAGGGGACCTCTGGAAACACCATATATTTT. Protein sequence: CASRPQGTSGNTIYF.